This T cell receptor (beta chain) was identified during a study of blood T cells in healthy people across ages. Study-level background: Using template switching, researchers captured about one barcoded beta molecule for each two T cells. Study-wide results and caveats: Long-lived and aged donors differed, with more naive CD4+ cells and higher diversity in the long-lived.

A second PCR of 7 to 11 cycles used a sample-barcoded 5' primer and a J-beta primer mix. Each cDNA molecule carried a tag from a template-switch adaptor that contained 12 random nucleotides. TCRdb processed the 5' RACE reads anew with MiXCR; each CDR3 protein has one entry. The data contain hundreds of thousands of distinct CDR3 sequences, less than 45% of them singletons. Regarding this clonotype: The antigen is undetermined.

The receptor's source is an elderly man in good health. Material for sequencing was blood.

The CDR3 here is CASSLAGRGATNEKLFF. The CDR3 DNA follows: TGTGCCAGCAGCTTAGCTGGTCGAGGGGCAACTAATGAAAAACTGTTTTTT. The chain couples TRBV7-2 to TRBJ1-4; D perhaps matches TRBD1 (5 bases). With 0 bases removed from V and 0 bases from J, the gap between germline ends came to 11 bases. The CDR3 consists of 17 residues. Germline CDR1 and CDR2: SGHTA and FQGNSA.